The following is a T cell receptor beta chain sequence with its context. The method was immunoSEQ multiplex PCR; TCRdb's version includes in-frame clones alone and lacks a portion of them. The top ten hold more than 12% of the sample, which has 200,000 to 250,000 clones, 90% seen once. The data derive from a study of blood T cell repertoires in COVID-19. The CDR3 spans 14 residues. The V and J ends lost 3 bases and 7 bases respectively, with 15 bases between them. Germline values: CDR1 KGHSH, CDR2 LQKENI. The rearrangement links TRBV18 to TRBJ1-1; D perhaps matches TRBD1 (5 bases). Sequencing was carried out using PBMCs or T cells enriched from blood (not recorded which). The origin of this receptor is a man aged 30 to 45 who had been exposed to COVID-19. The CDR3 spells CASSPGPSGGEAFF. The CDR3 DNA reads TGTGCCAGCTCACCCGGACCGTCGGGGGGTGAAGCTTTCTTT.